The clone carrying this TCR beta chain was counted ten times or more. The CDR3 extends over 15 amino acids. Germline trimming cut 2 bases from V and 8 bases from J; bases unmatched to any gene: 6. Germline CDR1 and CDR2: MNHEY and SVGAGI. TCRdb re-derived calls from the PCR reads in MiXCR, one entry per CDR3 protein. The repertoire holds about 640,000 distinct CDR3 sequences, with less than 20% as singletons. This record comes from a study of molecular identifiers for immune sequencing clone quantification. From about 19,000 to 1,100,000 sorted cells, naive CD8 libraries were generated with 10%, 30% or 50% RNA. Using a CD8+CD4-CCR7+CD45RA+ phenotype, naive CD8 T cells were sorted.

The TCR comes from a human donor in good health. Some libraries in this study had Jurkat cell RNA spiked in. The chain carries TRBV6-5 and TRBJ2-1, with TRBD2 identical over 10 bases. The material sequenced was naive CD8+ T cells from blood, with Jurkat cell RNA spiked in. As for subset: FACS-sorted CD8+CD4-CCR7+CD45RA+ naive T cells. As DNA, the CDR3 is TGTGCCAGCAGTTACAGCGGGAGGGCCAATGATGAGCAGTTCTTC. Protein sequence: CASSYSGRANDEQFF.